This passage covers 31 T cell receptor beta chains from one sample sequenced in a study of cytomegalovirus exposure and HLA in healthy donors. PCR amplification relied on 60 Vbeta primers (plus 13 Jbeta primers). The table came from immunoSEQ multiplex PCR; TCRdb's copy has only in-frame clones and leaves some out. The sample includes about 150,000 clones, around three quarters seen only once; the top ten take 2% to 2.5%. Sequencing used PBMCs. The receptors stem from a man aged 40-55 years in good health and CMV-seronegative.

This chain uses TRBV7-8 with TRBJ2-3, with a possible D match to TRBD1 (5 bases). This CDR3 is 11 amino acids long. V was pared by 8 bases and J by 10 bases, with 13 bases between. Germline CDR1 and CDR2: SGHVS and FQNEAQ. As DNA, the CDR3 is TGTGCCAGCGGGGCCGGGCCTGCGCAGTATTTT. Encoded protein: CASGAGPAQYF.

This clone has a handful of counts. The J gene is TRBJ1-5, the V gene TRBV6-5; perhaps TRBD1 as D (6 bases). The V and J ends lost 0 bases and 4 bases respectively, with 10 bases between them. This CDR3 region has 15 residues. The germline V gene has CDR1 MNHEY and CDR2 SVGAGI. The CDR3 is CASSYSRGSNQPQHF. As DNA, the CDR3 is TGTGCCAGCAGTTACTCTAGGGGGTCGAATCAGCCCCAGCATTTT.

This clone was detected only once. V and J are TRBV7-9 and TRBJ2-7; 10 positions agree with TRBD2. This CDR3 spans 15 amino acids. Germline CDR1 reads SEHNR; CDR2 reads FQNEAQ (reference sequence). The junction had 7 bases not matched to a gene; V was cut back by 5 bases and J by 3 bases. CDR3 DNA sequence: TGTGCCAGCAGCGGGCTAGCGGGAGTCTTCTACGAGCAGTACTTC. This sequence encodes CASSGLAGVFYEQYF.

This chain uses TRBV11-2 with TRBJ2-1; the D gene is possibly TRBD2 (6 bases). V gave up 2 bases and J gave up 15 bases, with 17 bases separating them. Per germline, CDR1 SGHAT and CDR2 FQNNGV. There are 13 residues in the CDR3. The CDR3 here is CASSLKAGGSGFF. In nucleotides, the CDR3 is TGTGCCAGCAGCTTAAAGGCCGGGGGATCGGGGTTCTTC.

The CDR3 spells CASSDGATNEKLFF. In DNA form, the CDR3 reads TGCGCCAGCAGTGACGGTGCAACTAATGAAAAACTGTTTTTT. The chain combines TRBV10-2 with TRBJ1-4; D gene uncertain. This CDR3 region has 14 residues. V was cut by 3 bases and J by 0 bases, with 5 bases left in between. CDR1 is WSHSY and CDR2 is SAAADI in the germline V gene.

The chain combines TRBV7-2 with TRBJ2-1, with TRBD2 as a possible D gene (5 bases). CDR1 is SGHTA, CDR2 FQGNSA, per germline. This CDR3 comprises 14 residues. Trimming removed 2 bases at V and 5 bases at J, with 10 bases between. CDR3 in amino acids: CASSLRGIHNEQFF. CDR3 in DNA: TGTGCCAGCAGCTTAAGAGGGATTCACAATGAGCAGTTCTTC.

This clone was observed a handful of times. V and J are TRBV7-7 and TRBJ2-1; tentatively, D is TRBD1 (5 bases). V dropped 1 base and J dropped 7 bases, with 8 bases sitting between them. CDR3 size: 13 residues. In germline, CDR1 is SSHAT, CDR2 FNYEAQ (reference sequence). For the CDR3, the DNA is TGTGCCAGCAGCTTAGGACAGCTTAATGAGCAGTTCTTC. As protein: CASSLGQLNEQFF.

The chain is built from TRBV19 and TRBJ2-7; TRBD2 matches at 8 bases. Trimming cost V 6 bases and J 2 bases; bases outside gene matches: 6. The germline V gene encodes CDR1 LNHDA and CDR2 SQIVND (reference sequence). The CDR3 is 14 amino acids. The CDR3 region has the DNA TGTGCCAGTAGGCCCTGGCGGGGGGCCTACGAGCAGTACTTC. Protein product: CASRPWRGAYEQYF.

This clone was picked up one time. V gene TRBV5-4 combines with J gene TRBJ1-4, with 9 bases matching TRBD1. The length of the CDR3 is 15 residues. V lost 4 bases and J lost 7; bases outside the gene matches: 8. CDR1 and CDR2 (germline): SGHNT, YYREEE (reference sequence). The CDR3 DNA follows: TGTGCCAGCAGCCCCCGGGGACAGGGAGGTGAAAAACTGTTTTTT. Translated, it gives CASSPRGQGGEKLFF.

The chain links TRBV10-1 to TRBJ2-7, with TRBD2 as a possible D gene (7 bases). Germline CDR1 reads WNHNN; CDR2 reads SYGVQD (reference sequence). Trimming shortened V by 8 bases and J by 0 bases, and 11 bases separated the two germline ends. This CDR3 is built from 13 residues. CDR3 sequence (DNA): TGCGCCAGCTCGAGGGGGGGCTCCTACGAGCAGTACTTC. Its protein product is CASSRGGSYEQYF.

This clone has a single count. This chain connects TRBV28 to TRBJ2-3, with D uncertain. This CDR3 spans 15 amino acids. Germline lookup yields CDR1 MDHEN and CDR2 SYDVKM. V lost 2 bases to trimming and J lost 2 bases, with 11 bases between them. In DNA form, the CDR3 reads TGTGCCAGCAGTTTAGTTAGCAGATACACAGATACGCAGTATTTT. Protein product: CASSLVSRYTDTQYF.

The rearrangement joins TRBV4-1 to TRBJ2-7, with 8 bases matching TRBD1. The V segment lost 1 base and the J segment 0 bases; nucleotides outside the gene matches: 8. This CDR3 is built from 17 residues. Germline V gives CDR1 MGHRA, CDR2 YSYEKL. The CDR3 nucleotides read TGCGCCAGCAGCCAAGCGAGGACAGGGCCAAGCTCCTACGAGCAGTACTTC. It translates to CASSQARTGPSSYEQYF.

V and J are TRBV14 and TRBJ1-1, with TRBD1 matching over 8 bases. The germline CDR1 and CDR2 sequences are SGHDN and FVKESK. CDR3 length: 14 amino acids. V was pared by 0 bases and J by 6 bases, with 3 bases of the junction left unmatched. In DNA form, the CDR3 reads TGTGCCAGCAGCCAAGACAGGGGGCTGGCTGAAGCTTTCTTT. This translates into CASSQDRGLAEAFF.

The genes are TRBV6-1 and TRBJ2-5; the D is unclear. The germline V gene has CDR1 MNHNS and CDR2 SASEGT. Trimming left V 4 bases short and J 2 bases short, with 11 bases between. CDR3 size: 14 residues. The CDR3 DNA reads as TGTGCCAGCAGTGTTTTGTCCTTACAAGAGACCCAGTACTTC. It translates to CASSVLSLQETQYF.

This chain links TRBV6-5 with TRBJ2-5; TRBD2 agrees at 8 bases. Germline V gene data show CDR1 as MNHEY and CDR2 as SVGAGI. V shed 2 bases and J 6 bases; nucleotides not matched to a gene: 8. CDR3 size: 15 residues. CDR3 nucleotide sequence: TGTGCCAGCAGTTACACCCGGGAGGGGGGACAGACCCAGTACTTC. Amino acids: CASSYTREGGQTQYF.

The chain uses TRBV7-8 and TRBJ2-3, with a possible D match to TRBD2 (7 bases). With 2 bases removed from V and 1 base from J, the gap between germline ends came to 10 bases. CDR3 length: 15 amino acids. Germline loops: CDR1 SGHVS, CDR2 FQNEAQ. The DNA of the CDR3 is TGTGCCAGCAGCTTACGGGGGGCTGGCACAGATACGCAGTATTTT. Its protein product is CASSLRGAGTDTQYF.

The CDR3 sequence: CASSESPGATYEQYF. The CDR3 nucleotides are TGCGCCAGCAGTGAGTCCCCAGGGGCAACCTACGAGCAGTACTTC. This chain links TRBV10-2 with TRBJ2-7; D might be TRBD1 (6 bases). The CDR3 spans 15 residues. From germline, CDR1 is WSHSY and CDR2 SAAADI. The ends were cut back, 0 bases at V and 2 bases at J, with 11 bases in the middle.

This clone appeared once. The rearrangement uses TRBV13 and TRBJ2-7; TRBD2 matches 9 bases. V was clipped by 3 bases and J by 1 base; unmatched bases: 4. Per germline, CDR1 PRHDT and CDR2 FYEKMQ (reference sequence). The CDR3 consists of 15 residues. CDR3 in DNA: TGTGCCAGCAGCTTGGGGCTAGCGGGATCCTACGAGCAGTACTTC. Translation gives CASSLGLAGSYEQYF.

V gene TRBV27 combines with J gene TRBJ1-5; 7 positions match TRBD1. There are 12 residues in the CDR3. V dropped 6 bases and J dropped 5; count of bases not matched to a gene: 1. Germline CDR1 MNHEY, CDR2 SMNVEV (reference sequence). CDR3 sequence (DNA): TGTGCCAGCAGACAGGGGTATCAGCCCCAGCATTTT. Translated: CASRQGYQPQHF.

The chain recombines TRBV5-1 with TRBJ2-1; 7 bases agree with TRBD1. V lost 2 bases to trimming and J lost 3 bases; unmatched junction nucleotides: 5. Germline values: CDR1 SGHRS, CDR2 YFSETQ. CDR3 length: 15 residues. The CDR3 nucleotides read TGCGCCAGCAGCTTAGGGGCAGGGGGCTACAATGAGCAGTTCTTC. It yields the protein CASSLGAGGYNEQFF.

The V and J genes are TRBV5-1 and TRBJ1-4; a possible D gene is TRBD1 (5 bases). This CDR3 is built from 16 residues. Trimming removed 1 base from V and 0 bases from J, with 10 bases in between. Germline V lookup: CDR1 SGHRS, CDR2 YFSETQ. The CDR3 nucleotides read TGCGCCAGCAGCTTGACAGGTGCCACAACTAATGAAAAACTGTTTTTT. Its protein product is CASSLTGATTNEKLFF.

The chain recombines TRBV15 with TRBJ2-4; 8 bases line up with TRBD1. The CDR3 covers 15 residues. Germline-derived CDR1 and CDR2 are LNHNV and YYDKDF (reference sequence). With V trimmed by 0 bases and J by 13 bases, 11 bases remained unmatched. Written as DNA, the CDR3 is TGTGCCACCAGCAGAGAGGGTTTTTCGGGACAGGCCCAGTACTTC. Its translation is CATSREGFSGQAQYF.

This clone has a single count. The chain combines TRBV10-1 with TRBJ2-7; 7 bases align to TRBD1. V lost 10 bases, J lost 2 bases, and 8 bases stayed unmatched. Germline lookup yields CDR1 WNHNN and CDR2 SYGVQD (reference sequence). The CDR3 contains 13 residues. The DNA for the CDR3 is TGCGCCATCCCCGGGACAGTCGCCTACGAGCAGTACTTC. Its translation: CAIPGTVAYEQYF.

The chain combines TRBV29-1 with TRBJ1-2, with TRBD1 identical over 10 bases. The CDR3 extends over 13 amino acids. V was pared by 6 bases and J by 3 bases, with 4 bases of the junction left unmatched. Germline V CDR1 and CDR2: SQVTM, ANQGSEA. The CDR3 DNA reads TGCAGCGTCGGACAGGGGGGGGACTATGGCTACACCTTC. Its translation: CSVGQGGDYGYTF.

The table lists this clone with a count of one. V is TRBV9 and J is TRBJ2-3; possible D gene TRBD2, 5 bases. The CDR3 is 18 amino acids. V lost 0 bases and J lost 2, with 19 bases in between. Germline loops: CDR1 SGDLS, CDR2 YYNGEE. CDR3 amino acids: CASSVGVGEPVFTDTQYF. The CDR3 DNA is TGTGCCAGCAGCGTAGGGGTTGGGGAGCCGGTTTTCACAGATACGCAGTATTTT. Complete variable domain (other parts from reference TRBV9 and TRBJ2-3): DSGVTQTPKHLITATGQRVTLRCSPRSGDLSVYWYQQSLDQGLQFLIQYYNGEERAKGNILERFSAQQFPDLHSELNLSSLELGDSALYFCASSVGVGEPVFTDTQYFGPGTRLTVL.

The rearrangement links TRBV5-4 to TRBJ1-2, with no clear D. The germline V gene has CDR1 SGHNT and CDR2 YYREEE (reference sequence). With 4 bases removed from V and 4 bases from J, the gap between germline ends came to 11 bases. The CDR3 consists of 13 residues. This chain's CDR3 is CASSRNTVYGYTF. In DNA form, the CDR3 reads TGTGCCAGCAGCCGGAATACAGTCTATGGCTACACCTTC.

The table lists this clone with a few counts. The chain combines TRBV5-8 with TRBJ1-1; 8 bases map to TRBD1. The CDR3 contains 13 residues. Per the germline V gene, CDR1 is SGHTS and CDR2 is YDEGEE. V shed 6 bases, J shed 4 bases, and the junction held 5 bases outside the gene matches. CDR3 DNA sequence: TGTGCCAGCACCCTCACAGGGGGCACTGAAGCTTTCTTT. The encoded protein is CASTLTGGTEAFF.

The chain is built from TRBV5-8 and TRBJ2-3; 9 bases align to TRBD1. Germline values: CDR1 SGHTS, CDR2 YDEGEE. The trim removed 4 bases at V and 1 base at J, leaving 7 bases unmatched. The CDR3 runs to 16 residues. CDR3 bases: TGTGCCAGCAGCCCTGGGACAGGGAGAGGCACAGATACGCAGTATTTT. This encodes CASSPGTGRGTDTQYF.

This clone was observed a few times. The genes are TRBV2 and TRBJ2-3; 15 bases fit TRBD2. This CDR3 comprises 16 residues. After removal of 1 base from V and 9 bases from J, the junction contained 5 bases not matched to a gene. Per germline, CDR1 SNHLY and CDR2 FYNNEI. CDR3 protein: CASSEGTSGGVETQYF. The CDR3 DNA sequence: TGTGCCAGCAGTGAAGGGACTAGCGGGGGGGTAGAGACGCAGTATTTT.

The chain recombines TRBV20-1 with TRBJ2-5; weak D call: TRBD2 (6 bases). With 1 base removed from V and 13 bases from J, the gap between germline ends came to 10 bases. Germline V gives CDR1 DFQATT, CDR2 SNEGSKA (reference sequence). The CDR3 sequence is 10 residues long. This CDR3 is CSARAREMYF. CDR3 in DNA: TGCAGTGCTAGAGCCCGGGAGATGTACTTC.

This rearrangement joins TRBV30 to TRBJ2-5; D gene ambiguous. CDR3 size: 12 residues. Germline V gene lookup returns CDR1 GTSNPN and CDR2 SVGIG (reference sequence). V gave up 2 bases and J gave up 4 bases, with 8 bases separating them. CDR3 sequence (DNA): TGTGCCTGGAGTCTAGGATTAGAGACCCAGTACTTC. Translated, it gives CAWSLGLETQYF.